This T cell receptor beta chain was profiled in a study of PD-L1 blockade in urothelial cancer. For the study at large: Of approximately 29 patients, almost 26 were males with bladder-origin urothelial cancer. The researchers analyzed blood 3 weeks (second dose) and 6 weeks after treatment start. Across blood samples, T cells had a median count of about 140,000. Study-level points and caveats: A pretreatment blood TCR clonality that fell below the median predicted better progression-free and overall survival.

Generated by immunoSEQ multiplex PCR, the TCRdb table keeps only in-frame clones and is missing some. The sample lists about 110,000 clones, over 75% occurring once. From germline, CDR1 is SGHNT and CDR2 YYREEE (reference sequence). The V segment lost 0 bases and the J segment 1 base; nucleotides outside the gene matches: 11. The CDR3 runs 18 residues. Worth noting for this clone: The target antigen is unknown.

Material: PBMCs, obtained around atezolizumab (anti-PD-L1) treatment. The chain joins TRBV5-4 to TRBJ1-1, with 8 bases aligning to TRBD1. The receptor was derived from a man aged 50-59 years with urothelial cancer. The CDR3 spells CASSLAFRQGAKNTEAFF. DNA of the CDR3: TGTGCCAGCAGCTTGGCTTTTCGGCAGGGGGCAAAGAACACTGAAGCTTTCTTT. The entire variable domain, with the rest obtained from reference TRBV5-4 and TRBJ1-1, is as follows: ETGVTQSPTHLIKTRGQQVTLRCSSQSGHNTVSWYQQALGQGPQFIFQYYREEENGRGNFPPRFSGLQFPNYSSELNVNALELDDSALYLCASSLAFRQGAKNTEAFFGQGTRLTVV.